This TCR beta chain was identified during a study of T cell responses to AZD1222 COVID-19 vaccine. General study findings and limits: Baseline antibody screening turned up just six seropositive AZD1222 recipients. It should be noted that donors were predominantly white British and more often female, and clonal diversity was possibly underestimated. Two doses of AZD1222 preceded a rise in Spike-specific TCR breadth and depth. Spike as a whole was targeted by vaccine-associated CD4 TCRs, dominant at 160-218 and 743-854.

Libraries were prepared by immunoSEQ multiplex PCR; TCRdb keeps only in-frame clonotypes and omits some of them. The table records 130,000 to 150,000 clones, 88% of them present only once. A word on this clone: Its cognate antigen is unknown.

The CDR3 consists of 12 residues. Per germline, CDR1 SQVTM and CDR2 ANQGSEA. V was pared by 6 bases and J by 1 base, with 9 bases between. The rearrangement uses TRBV29-1 and TRBJ1-1; a possible D gene is TRBD1 (6 bases). The origin of this receptor is an adult who received the MenACWY meningococcal vaccine as a control. The source material was peripheral blood, sampled 28 days after the second dose of the MenACWY control vaccine. The CDR3 sequence is CSVLQGNTEAFF. CDR3 in DNA: TGCAGCGTCCTACAGGGGAACACTGAAGCTTTCTTT.